These 2 T cell receptor beta chains were sequenced from one sample in a study of CD8 T cells in ankylosing spondylitis. TCRdb reprocessed the 5' RACE reads via MiXCR and lists one record per CDR3 protein. The sample has around 150,000 distinct CDR3 sequences; roughly a third are singletons. The sample taken for sequencing was synovial fluid, either unsorted or a sorted T cell fraction (not recorded which). These receptors all come from a male donor with ankylosing spondylitis.

This clonotype was seen only once. Written as DNA, the CDR3 is TGTGCCAGCAGTTACCCGGGGGGGACTGAAGCTTTCTTT. Translated, it gives CASSYPGGTEAFF. The rearrangement joins TRBV6-5 to TRBJ1-1, with a tentative D call TRBD1 (5 bases). CDR1 MNHEY and CDR2 SVGAGI come from the germline V gene. The CDR3 has 13 residues. Trimming took off 2 bases at V and 5 bases at J, with 9 bases between the two ends.

The chain carries TRBV2 and TRBJ2-3; maybe TRBD1 (5 bases). CDR1 SNHLY and CDR2 FYNNEI come from the germline V gene. The ends were cut back, 4 bases at V and 2 bases at J, with 13 bases in the middle. The CDR3 is made up of 15 amino acids. Written as DNA, the CDR3 is TGTGCCAGCAGTGCATCAGACAGTTACACAGATACGCAGTATTTT. Its protein is CASSASDSYTDTQYF.